This is a list of T cell receptor beta chains from one sample in a study of T cell responses to AZD1222 COVID-19 vaccine. The protocol was immunoSEQ multiplex PCR, while the TCRdb copy is restricted to in-frame clones and leaves out a portion. Of some 150,000 clones detected, around 90% appear once; the ten largest clones hold roughly 4.5%. The input for sequencing was peripheral blood, taken on day 0 of MenACWY control vaccination. These receptors all stem from an adult in good health. Both conserved end residues are part of each CDR3. A D gene is named only where the DNA matches it firmly. The size of a clone is reported for some rows only, either as once, few or many, or as a class for expanded clones.

d_gene	abundance	v_gene	j_gene	CDR3nt	CDR3aa
.	.	TRBV6-5	TRBJ2-7	TGTGCCAGCAGGGCCGACGGAGCTAACTACGAGCAGTACTTC	CASRADGANYEQYF
.	.	TRBV29-1	TRBJ1-1	TGCAGCGTTGAACCCGAGCGATGGATGAACACTGAAGCTTTCTTT	CSVEPERWMNTEAFF
.	.	TRBV18	TRBJ1-6	TGTGCCAGCTCACCTACGAACGCGGAGTCCTATCTTTCACCCCTCCACTTT	CASSPTNAESYLSPLHF
.	.	TRBV9	TRBJ1-2	TGTGCCAGCAGCGTACAGGGGCGCCTCAGGGGCTACACCTTC	CASSVQGRLRGYTF
TRBD1	.	TRBV28	TRBJ2-5	TGTGCCAGCAGTTTCGCAGCAGGGGGTCGAGAGACCCAGTACTTC	CASSFAAGGRETQYF
TRBD1	.	TRBV27	TRBJ2-7	TGTGCCAGCAGTCCGGGACAGGGGGCTGGGGAGCAGTACTTC	CASSPGQGAGEQYF
.	once	TRBV7-9	TRBJ1-2	TGTGCCAGCAGCTCCGCCGATTTGGGGCTTCGCTATGGCTACACCTTC	CASSSADLGLRYGYTF
TRBD2	.	TRBV30	TRBJ2-5	TGTGCCTGGAGTGTAGGCGGGAGCCAAGAGACCCAGTACTTC	CAWSVGGSQETQYF
TRBD1	.	TRBV19	TRBJ2-1	TGTGCCAGTACCCTTCGGGACAGCTCCTACAATGAGCAGTTCTTC	CASTLRDSSYNEQFF
.	once	TRBV7-9	TRBJ1-2	TGTGCCAGCAGCTTAGCGTCGGGACAAATCTACACCTTC	CASSLASGQIYTF
.	.	TRBV29-1	TRBJ1-2	TGCAGCGTTGAAGATAGAAAGGGTTTCGGCTATGGCTACACCTTC	CSVEDRKGFGYGYTF
TRBD2	.	TRBV30	TRBJ2-5	TGTGCCTGGAGTGCAAGCGGGGGTACAAAAGAGACCCAGTACTTC	CAWSASGGTKETQYF
.	.	TRBV6-1	TRBJ2-3	TGTGCCAGCAGTGAAGGGGGGCCAGATACGCAGTATTTT	CASSEGGPDTQYF
TRBD1	.	TRBV6-2/TRBV6-3	TRBJ1-5	TGTGCCAGCAGCCTGGACTCGGGACAGGGGGCGCGGGGTCAGCCCCAGCATTTT	CASSLDSGQGARGQPQHF
.	.	TRBV2	TRBJ1-2	TGTGCCAGCAGTCTCCAGGGTCCCGTGGATGGCTACACCTTC	CASSLQGPVDGYTF
TRBD2	.	TRBV20-1	TRBJ2-7	TGCAGTGCTAGTGGGCATAGCGGGAGTTTATTGTACGAGCAGTACTTC	CSASGHSGSLLYEQYF
TRBD1	once	TRBV4-1	TRBJ2-1	TGCGCCAGCAGCCAAGAGGCCCCGACAGGGAACTACAATGAGCAGTTCTTC	CASSQEAPTGNYNEQFF
.	.	TRBV24-1	TRBJ2-1	TGTGCCACCAGTGATTGGAATGAGCAGTTCTTC	CATSDWNEQFF
.	.	TRBV12-3/TRBV12-4	TRBJ2-5	TGTGCCAGCAGTTTAGCTGAAAAAGAGACCCAGTACTTC	CASSLAEKETQYF
TRBD1	.	TRBV6-2/TRBV6-3	TRBJ1-5	TGTGCCAGCAGTGACCTGACAGGGGCGCAGGGGCCCCAGCATTTT	CASSDLTGAQGPQHF
.	.	TRBV7-8	TRBJ1-2	TGTGCCAGCAGCTTACTGTGGGGGGACCAAGGGCCCGGGTATGGCTACACCTTC	CASSLLWGDQGPGYGYTF
.	.	TRBV3-1/TRBV3-2	TRBJ2-1	TGTGCCAGCAGCAGCGGGCCGTACAATGAGCAGTTCTTC	CASSSGPYNEQFF
.	.	TRBV19	TRBJ1-1	TGTGCCAGTAGTACGTCACTACTACCGAACACTGAAGCTTTCTTT	CASSTSLLPNTEAFF
TRBD2	.	TRBV9	TRBJ2-2	TGTGCCAGCAGCGCCCGACTAGCGACCACCGGGGAGCTGTTTTTT	CASSARLATTGELFF
TRBD1	.	TRBV15	TRBJ2-3	TGTGCCACCAGCAGACAGGGGGCTTTAACAGATACGCAGTATTTT	CATSRQGALTDTQYF
TRBD1	.	TRBV5-1	TRBJ1-3	TGCGCCAGCAGCCCTCGGGACAGGGGTTTGTTGGGAAACACCATATATTTT	CASSPRDRGLLGNTIYF
.	.	TRBV11-1	TRBJ1-4	TGTGCCAGCGGAGGGGGGGCCCAGAATGAAAAACTGTTTTTT	CASGGGAQNEKLFF
TRBD1	.	TRBV4-3	TRBJ1-5	TGCGCCAGCAGCCACGATACAGGGGATAGCAATCAGCCCCAGCATTTT	CASSHDTGDSNQPQHF
.	.	TRBV19	TRBJ1-1	TGTGCCAGTAGTATTAGGAGGCCAGGGCTGAACACTGAAGCTTTCTTT	CASSIRRPGLNTEAFF
.	once	TRBV7-9	TRBJ2-3	TGTGCCAGCAGCCCTCCTGGGGGCGACACAGATACGCAGTATTTT	CASSPPGGDTDTQYF
TRBD2	.	TRBV9	TRBJ2-1	TGTGCCAGCAGCGTAGGGGTAGCGGGAGGGTTTGAGCAGTTCTTC	CASSVGVAGGFEQFF
.	once	TRBV7-2	TRBJ2-7	TGTGCCAGCAGCCCCCGACAGATCTACGAGCAGTACTTC	CASSPRQIYEQYF